The 9 T cell receptor beta chains below were found in one sample sequenced in a study of CD8 T cell repertoires and HIV-1 epitope variants. Measured with immunoSEQ multiplex PCR; TCRdb has only the in-frame clones, and not every one. The sample lists 4,000 to 5,500 clones; around 63% were seen once. Their cognate antigens are unknown. Sample: cultured CD8+ T cells derived from PBMCs. The receptors were gathered from a male donor with HIV.

This chain links TRBV15 with TRBJ2-1; either TRBD1 or TRBD2 may fit D (7 bases each). The CDR3 contains 15 residues. Germline V gene data show CDR1 as LNHNV and CDR2 as YYDKDF (reference sequence). Between the trimmed V and J ends, which lost 2 bases and 7 bases, there was a span of 15 bases. The CDR3 protein is CATSRLRGGGNEQFF. CDR3 coding DNA: TGTGCCACCAGCAGACTCAGGGGGGGAGGGAATGAGCAGTTCTTC.

J is TRBJ2-1 and V is TRBV27; 14 bases align to TRBD2. V was pared by 5 bases and J by 7 bases, with 4 bases of the junction left unmatched. The CDR3 runs 15 residues. Germline CDR1 reads MNHEY; CDR2 reads SMNVEV (reference sequence). The CDR3 DNA sequence: TGTGCCAGCAGTCCGGGGACTAGCGGGAGAAATGAGCAGTTCTTC. It codes for CASSPGTSGRNEQFF.

The V and J genes are TRBV7-9 and TRBJ2-7; no reliable D call. Germline V lookup: CDR1 SEHNR, CDR2 FQNEAQ (reference sequence). V dropped 7 bases and J dropped 2 bases, with 15 bases sitting between them. The CDR3 is made up of 14 amino acids. The CDR3 bases are TGTGCCAGCACTAGGCCGGAGTTAACCTACGAGCAGTACTTC. Translated: CASTRPELTYEQYF.

The chain joins TRBV5-1 to TRBJ2-4; 9 bases are shared with TRBD1. Looked up from germline, CDR1 is SGHRS and CDR2 is YFSETQ. The CDR3 has 14 amino acids. Trimming at V came to 4 bases and at J to 7 bases, leaving 6 bases not matched to a gene. In DNA form, the CDR3 reads TGCGCCAGCAGCCTGTTGGGACAGGGTAACATTCAGTACTTC. It yields the protein CASSLLGQGNIQYF.

The CDR3 protein is CASKPDIHTGELFF. The CDR3 DNA sequence: TGTGCCAGCAAACCGGACATACACACCGGGGAGCTGTTTTTT. The gene calls are TRBV28 and TRBJ2-2; tentative D call: TRBD1 (5 bases). The V end was cut by 7 bases, the J end by 3 bases, with 12 bases between. Germline CDR1 reads MDHEN; CDR2 reads SYDVKM. The CDR3 loop spans 14 amino acids.

This clone was seen a handful of times. J is TRBJ2-6 and V is TRBV5-6; no definite D call. The CDR3 totals 15 residues. CDR1 SGHDT and CDR2 YYEEEE come from the germline V gene. V lost 5 bases, J lost 3 bases, and 12 bases lay in between. CDR3 nucleotides: TGTGCCAGCAGACTTGGGATAAGTGGGGCCAACGTCCTGACTTTC. Translation gives CASRLGISGANVLTF. Full variable domain (remainder filled in from reference TRBV5-6 and TRBJ2-6): DAGVTQSPTHLIKTRGQQVTLRCSPKSGHDTVSWYQQALGQGPQFIFQYYEEEERQRGNFPDRFSGHQFPNYSSELNVNALLLGDSALYLCASRLGISGANVLTFGAGSRLTVL.

The chain recombines TRBV19 with TRBJ1-1, with D possibly matching TRBD1 (5 bases). This CDR3 comprises 12 residues. V was trimmed by 6 bases and J by 4 bases, leaving 9 bases between them. In germline, CDR1 is LNHDA, CDR2 SQIVND (reference sequence). Here the CDR3 reads CASSSGSTEAFF. The CDR3 DNA sequence: TGTGCCAGTAGCTCAGGGTCCACTGAAGCTTTCTTT.

This chain links TRBV9 with TRBJ2-5, with a weak D call TRBD2 (6 bases). V lost 4 bases and J lost 5, with 18 bases in between. The length of the CDR3 is 15 residues. Per germline, CDR1 SGDLS and CDR2 YYNGEE. As DNA, the CDR3 is TGTGCCAGCAGCCAGACCGACTCCCTAGCGGAGACCCAGTACTTC. Residues: CASSQTDSLAETQYF.

The chain combines TRBV4-1 with TRBJ2-7; TRBD1 might be the D (6 bases). With 0 bases removed from V and 5 bases from J, the gap between germline ends came to 26 bases. The CDR3 extends over 19 amino acids. CDR1 and CDR2 (germline): MGHRA, YSYEKL. The CDR3 DNA follows: TGCGCCAGCAGCCAAGATGGGTCCCCGGACAGTCTCCCCTCTAACGAGCAGTACTTC. Protein product: CASSQDGSPDSLPSNEQYF.